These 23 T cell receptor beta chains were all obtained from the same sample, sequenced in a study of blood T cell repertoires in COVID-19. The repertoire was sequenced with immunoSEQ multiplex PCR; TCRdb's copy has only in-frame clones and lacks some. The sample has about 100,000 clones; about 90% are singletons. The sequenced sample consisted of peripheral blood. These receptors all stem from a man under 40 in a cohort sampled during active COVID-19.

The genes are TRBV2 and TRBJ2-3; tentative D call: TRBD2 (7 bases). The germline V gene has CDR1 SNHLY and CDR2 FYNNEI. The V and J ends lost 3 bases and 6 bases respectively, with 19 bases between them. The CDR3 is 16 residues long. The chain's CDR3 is CASSEWGGHSRDTQYF. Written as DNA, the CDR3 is TGTGCCAGCAGTGAGTGGGGGGGACACTCGAGGGATACGCAGTATTTT.

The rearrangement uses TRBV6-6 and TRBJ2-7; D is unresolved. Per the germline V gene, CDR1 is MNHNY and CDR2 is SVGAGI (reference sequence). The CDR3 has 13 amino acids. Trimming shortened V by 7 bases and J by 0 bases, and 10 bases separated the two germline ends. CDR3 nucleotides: TGTGCCAGCACCGCGTCAGGCTCCTACGAGCAGTACTTC. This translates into CASTASGSYEQYF.

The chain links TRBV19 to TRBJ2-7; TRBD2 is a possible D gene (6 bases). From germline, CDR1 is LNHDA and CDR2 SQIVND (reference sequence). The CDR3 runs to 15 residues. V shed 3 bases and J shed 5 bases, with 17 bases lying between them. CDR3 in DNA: TGTGCCAGTAGTATCGCTCGGGTCGCGGGGAACGAGCAGTACTTC. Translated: CASSIARVAGNEQYF.

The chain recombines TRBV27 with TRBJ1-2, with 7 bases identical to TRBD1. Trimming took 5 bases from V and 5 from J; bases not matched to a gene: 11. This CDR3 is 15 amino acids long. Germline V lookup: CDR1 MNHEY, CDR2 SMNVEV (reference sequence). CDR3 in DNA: TGTGCCAGCAGTCCATTACAGGGGATCGTATATGGCTACACCTTC. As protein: CASSPLQGIVYGYTF.

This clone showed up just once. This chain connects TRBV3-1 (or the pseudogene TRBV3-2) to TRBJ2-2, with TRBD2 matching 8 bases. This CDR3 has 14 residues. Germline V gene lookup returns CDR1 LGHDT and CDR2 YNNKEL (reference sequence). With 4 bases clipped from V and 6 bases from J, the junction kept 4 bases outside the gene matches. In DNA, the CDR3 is TGTGCCAGCAGCCCCACCGGGGGGGCCGGGGAGCTGTTTTTT. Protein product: CASSPTGGAGELFF.

CDR3 bases: TGTGCCAGCAGTGAAGACTCGGGGAATGAGCAGTTCTTC. It codes for CASSEDSGNEQFF. The chain recombines TRBV2 with TRBJ2-1, with a possible D match to TRBD2 (5 bases). The V and J ends lost 1 base and 7 bases respectively, with 8 bases between them. CDR1 and CDR2 from the germline V gene are SNHLY and FYNNEI. CDR3 length: 13 residues.

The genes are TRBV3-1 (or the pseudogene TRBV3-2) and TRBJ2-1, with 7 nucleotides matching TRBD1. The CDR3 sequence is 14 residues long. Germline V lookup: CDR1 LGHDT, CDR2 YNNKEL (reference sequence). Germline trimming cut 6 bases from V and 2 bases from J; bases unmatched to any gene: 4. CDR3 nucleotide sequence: TGTGCCAGCAGGGAGCAGGGGGCCTACAATGAGCAGTTCTTC. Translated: CASREQGAYNEQFF.

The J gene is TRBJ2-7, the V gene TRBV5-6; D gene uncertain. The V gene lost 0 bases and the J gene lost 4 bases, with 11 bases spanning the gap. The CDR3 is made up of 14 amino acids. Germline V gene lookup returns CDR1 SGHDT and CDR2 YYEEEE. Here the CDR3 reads CASSLVYSWYEQYF. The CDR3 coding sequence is TGTGCCAGCAGCTTGGTGTACAGCTGGTACGAGCAGTACTTC.

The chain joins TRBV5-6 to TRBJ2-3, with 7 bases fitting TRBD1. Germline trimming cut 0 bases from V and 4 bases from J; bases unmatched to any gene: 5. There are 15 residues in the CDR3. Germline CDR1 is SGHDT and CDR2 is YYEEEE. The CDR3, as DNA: TGTGCCAGCAGCTTGGTACAGGGGTGGGCAGATACGCAGTATTTT. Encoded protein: CASSLVQGWADTQYF.

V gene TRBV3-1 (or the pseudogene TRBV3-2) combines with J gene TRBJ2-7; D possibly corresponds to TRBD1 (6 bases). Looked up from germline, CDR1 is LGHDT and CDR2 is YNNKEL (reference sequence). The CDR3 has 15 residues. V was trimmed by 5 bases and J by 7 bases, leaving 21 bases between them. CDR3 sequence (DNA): TGTGCCAGCAGCGCAAAACTCGGGACACCAGGGGAGCAGTACTTC. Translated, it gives CASSAKLGTPGEQYF.

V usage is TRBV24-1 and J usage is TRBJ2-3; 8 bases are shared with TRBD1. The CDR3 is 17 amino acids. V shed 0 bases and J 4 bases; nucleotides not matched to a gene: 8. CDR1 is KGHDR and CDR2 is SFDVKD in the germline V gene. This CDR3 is CATSDLSGQGGPDTQYF. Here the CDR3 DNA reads TGTGCCACCAGTGATTTGTCCGGACAGGGTGGCCCAGATACGCAGTATTTT.

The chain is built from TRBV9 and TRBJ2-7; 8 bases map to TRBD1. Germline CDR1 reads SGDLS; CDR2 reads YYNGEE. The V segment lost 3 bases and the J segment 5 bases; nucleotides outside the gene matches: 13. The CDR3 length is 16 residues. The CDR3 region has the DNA TGTGCCAGCAGCGACCATACCCCGAGGACAGGGAACGAGCAGTACTTC. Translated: CASSDHTPRTGNEQYF.

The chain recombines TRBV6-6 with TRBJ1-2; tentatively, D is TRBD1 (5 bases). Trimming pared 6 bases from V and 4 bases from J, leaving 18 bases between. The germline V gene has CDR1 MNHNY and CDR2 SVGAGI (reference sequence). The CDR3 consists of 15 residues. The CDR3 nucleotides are TGTGCCAGCAGCTTTGGGGCTGACAGCCTCTATGGCTACACCTTC. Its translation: CASSFGADSLYGYTF.

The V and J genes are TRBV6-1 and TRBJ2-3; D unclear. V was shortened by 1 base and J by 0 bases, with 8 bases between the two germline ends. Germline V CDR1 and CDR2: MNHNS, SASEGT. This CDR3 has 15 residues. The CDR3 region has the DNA TGTGCCAGCAGTGAAGACGGAGAGAGCACAGATACGCAGTATTTT. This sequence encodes CASSEDGESTDTQYF.

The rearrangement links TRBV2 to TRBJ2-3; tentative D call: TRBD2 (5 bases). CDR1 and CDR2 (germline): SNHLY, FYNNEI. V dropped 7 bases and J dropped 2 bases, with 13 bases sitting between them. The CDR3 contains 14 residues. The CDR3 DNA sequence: TGTGCCAGCATGCGAGACGGGGTCACAGATACGCAGTATTTT. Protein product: CASMRDGVTDTQYF.

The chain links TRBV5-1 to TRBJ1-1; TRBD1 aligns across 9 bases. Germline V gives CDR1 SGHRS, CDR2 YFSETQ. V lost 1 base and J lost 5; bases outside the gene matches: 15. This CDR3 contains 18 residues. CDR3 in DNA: TGCGCCAGCAGCTTGAATAGGGGGACAGGGATGGTATGGACTGAAGCTTTCTTT. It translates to CASSLNRGTGMVWTEAFF.

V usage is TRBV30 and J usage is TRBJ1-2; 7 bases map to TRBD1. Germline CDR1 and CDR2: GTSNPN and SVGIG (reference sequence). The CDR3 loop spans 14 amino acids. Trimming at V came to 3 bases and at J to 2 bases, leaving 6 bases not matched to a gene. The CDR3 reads CAWRMGQNNYGYTF. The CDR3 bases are TGTGCCTGGAGAATGGGACAGAACAACTATGGCTACACCTTC. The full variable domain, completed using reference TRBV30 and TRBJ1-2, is SQTIHQWPATLVQPVGSPLSLECTVEGTSNPNLYWYRQAAGRGLQLLFYSVGIGQISSEVPQNLSASRPQDRQFILSSKKLLLSDSGFYLCAWRMGQNNYGYTFGSGTRLTVV.

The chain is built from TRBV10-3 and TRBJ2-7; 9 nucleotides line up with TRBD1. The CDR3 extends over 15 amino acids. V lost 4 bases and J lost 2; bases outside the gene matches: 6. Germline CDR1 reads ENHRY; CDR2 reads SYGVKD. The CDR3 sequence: CAISADRGRTYEQYF. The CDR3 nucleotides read TGTGCCATCAGTGCGGACAGGGGCCGAACCTACGAGCAGTACTTC.

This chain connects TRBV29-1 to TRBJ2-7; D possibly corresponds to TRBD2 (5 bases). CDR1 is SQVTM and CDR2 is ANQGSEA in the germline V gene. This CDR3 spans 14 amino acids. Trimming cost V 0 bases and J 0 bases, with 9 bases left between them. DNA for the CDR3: TGCAGCGTTGAAGATCGGACTGACTCCTACGAGCAGTACTTC. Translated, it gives CSVEDRTDSYEQYF.

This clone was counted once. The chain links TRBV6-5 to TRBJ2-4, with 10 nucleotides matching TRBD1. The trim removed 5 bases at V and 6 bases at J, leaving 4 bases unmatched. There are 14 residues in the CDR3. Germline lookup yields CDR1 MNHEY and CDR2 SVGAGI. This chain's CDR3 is CASSSGTGVNIQYF. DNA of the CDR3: TGTGCCAGCAGTAGCGGGACAGGGGTAAACATTCAGTACTTC.

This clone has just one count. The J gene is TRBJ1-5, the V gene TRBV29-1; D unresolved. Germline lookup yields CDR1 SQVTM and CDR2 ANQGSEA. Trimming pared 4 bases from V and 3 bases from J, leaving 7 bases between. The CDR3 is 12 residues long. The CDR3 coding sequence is TGCAGCGTTGGCGGAGTCAATCAGCCCCAGCATTTT. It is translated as CSVGGVNQPQHF.

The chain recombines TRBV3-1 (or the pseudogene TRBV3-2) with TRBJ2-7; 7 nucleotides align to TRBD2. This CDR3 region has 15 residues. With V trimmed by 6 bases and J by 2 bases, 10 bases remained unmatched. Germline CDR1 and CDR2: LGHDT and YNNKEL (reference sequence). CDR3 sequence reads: CASSLSGAGAYEQYF. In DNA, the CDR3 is TGTGCCAGCAGTCTAAGCGGGGCCGGGGCCTACGAGCAGTACTTC.

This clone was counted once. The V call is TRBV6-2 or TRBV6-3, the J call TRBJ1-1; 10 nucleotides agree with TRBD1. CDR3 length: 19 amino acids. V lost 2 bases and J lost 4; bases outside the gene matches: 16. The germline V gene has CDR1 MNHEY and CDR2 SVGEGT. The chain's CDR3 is CASSYPMRGQGRTFTEAFF. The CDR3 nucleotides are TGTGCCAGCAGTTACCCTATGCGGGGACAGGGGAGGACCTTCACTGAAGCTTTCTTT.